One and the same sample provided the 16 T cell receptor beta chains below, sequenced in a study of blood T cell repertoires in COVID-19. The assay was immunoSEQ multiplex PCR, and TCRdb's table has in-frame clones only and misses some. Of about 300,000 clones listed, 86% are singletons. Sequenced: PBMCs or T cells enriched from blood (not recorded which). All receptors derive from a man younger than 45 who had recovered from COVID-19.

V gene TRBV7-9 combines with J gene TRBJ1-4, with D possibly TRBD1 on 5 matching bases. V lost 5 bases, J lost 8 bases, and 9 bases lay in between. There are 12 residues in the CDR3. Germline V gene lookup returns CDR1 SEHNR and CDR2 FQNEAQ (reference sequence). The DNA for the CDR3 is TGTGCCAGCAGCCCGGGGGGAGAAAAACTGTTTTTT. Amino acids: CASSPGGEKLFF.

This clone was seen a single time. The rearrangement uses TRBV10-3 and TRBJ2-7; D is perhaps TRBD2 (6 bases). The ends were cut back, 2 bases at V and 7 bases at J, with 18 bases in the middle. The V gene's germline CDR1 is ENHRY and CDR2 SYGVKD. The CDR3 spans 15 residues. In DNA, the CDR3 is TGTGCCATCAGTGAGAGTAGCGGAGAGTTCACAGAGCAGTACTTC. Its protein is CAISESSGEFTEQYF.

The chain couples TRBV5-6 to TRBJ1-5, with a possible D match to TRBD1 (5 bases). The CDR3 extends over 16 amino acids. Trimming took 1 base from V and 1 from J, leaving 12 bases between them. The germline CDR1 and CDR2 sequences are SGHDT and YYEEEE. The CDR3 protein is CASSLFLSGSNQPQHF. The DNA for the CDR3 is TGTGCCAGCAGCTTGTTCCTCTCAGGGAGCAATCAGCCCCAGCATTTT.

CDR3 coding DNA: TGTGCCAGCAGCCAAGACTTCCCCGCGGGAGCGTCCTACGAGCAGTACTTC. It translates to CASSQDFPAGASYEQYF. The chain recombines TRBV4-2 with TRBJ2-7; 7 bases align to TRBD2. J lost 1 base, V lost 0 bases, and 9 bases had no gene match. The germline gives CDR1 LGHNA, CDR2 YNFKEQ. This CDR3 spans 17 amino acids.

The chain uses TRBV7-2 and TRBJ2-4; 8 bases agree with TRBD2. The CDR3 loop spans 14 amino acids. Germline trimming cut 5 bases from V and 2 bases from J; bases unmatched to any gene: 2. Germline V lookup: CDR1 SGHTA, CDR2 FQGNSA. CDR3 protein: CASSLSGTKNIQYF. CDR3 bases: TGTGCCAGCAGCCTTAGCGGGACCAAAAACATTCAGTACTTC.

This chain connects TRBV5-4 to TRBJ2-1; 8 bases align to TRBD2. The CDR3 runs to 16 residues. Germline V lookup: CDR1 SGHNT, CDR2 YYREEE (reference sequence). The V gene end was trimmed by 6 bases and the J gene end by 5 bases; junction bases not matched to a gene: 13. The CDR3: CASTGWSGSANNEQFF. CDR3 DNA sequence: TGTGCCAGCACCGGATGGAGCGGGAGTGCGAACAATGAGCAGTTCTTC.

This clone has more than one count but fewer than ten. This chain connects TRBV10-2 to TRBJ2-1; D is undetermined. This CDR3 spans 15 amino acids. Germline V gene lookup returns CDR1 WSHSY and CDR2 SAAADI. V gave up 2 bases and J gave up 2 bases, with 10 bases separating them. DNA of the CDR3: TGCGCCAGCAGTGAGGGGCAGACCCCCTACAATGAGCAGTTCTTC. Its translation is CASSEGQTPYNEQFF.

This sequence joins TRBV2 and TRBJ2-1; 8 bases map to TRBD1. V lost 1 base to trimming and J lost 8 bases; unmatched junction nucleotides: 4. The CDR3 consists of 14 residues. The V gene's germline CDR1 is SNHLY and CDR2 FYNNEI. This CDR3 reads CASSEDSGGDEQFF. CDR3 nucleotide sequence: TGTGCCAGCAGTGAAGATTCAGGGGGCGATGAGCAGTTCTTC.

The chain has TRBV30 and TRBJ1-1; the D gene is possibly TRBD1 (6 bases). Germline V gene data show CDR1 as GTSNPN and CDR2 as SVGIG (reference sequence). The CDR3 has 16 amino acids. V lost 5 bases, J lost 7 bases, and 26 bases lay in between. CDR3 protein: CAWQERDIGRGVEAFF. The CDR3 nucleotides read TGTGCCTGGCAGGAACGGGACATTGGGAGGGGGGTTGAAGCTTTCTTT.

The sample holds a few counts of this clone. The sample carries other DNA sequences with the same CDR3. The rearrangement joins TRBV5-6 to TRBJ1-2; 9 nucleotides match TRBD1. The V gene end was trimmed by 0 bases and the J gene end by 7 bases; junction bases not matched to a gene: 4. Germline CDR1 SGHDT, CDR2 YYEEEE. This CDR3 region has 14 residues. Here the CDR3 reads CASSLGDRAFGYTF. The CDR3 nucleotides are TGTGCCAGCAGCTTGGGGGACAGGGCCTTTGGCTACACCTTC.

The rearrangement links TRBV5-5 to TRBJ1-2, with a tentative D call TRBD1 (5 bases). Germline V gene lookup returns CDR1 SGHKS and CDR2 YYEKEE (reference sequence). The V gene lost 4 bases and the J gene lost 7 bases, with 17 bases spanning the gap. The CDR3 spans 14 residues. CDR3 loop: CASSRSRDFFGYTF. The DNA of the CDR3 is TGTGCCAGCAGCCGATCCCGGGACTTTTTTGGCTACACCTTC.

The chain carries TRBV7-8 and TRBJ2-2; D is perhaps TRBD2 (5 bases). This CDR3 has 13 residues. Looked up from germline, CDR1 is SGHVS and CDR2 is FQNEAQ. V gave up 5 bases and J gave up 7 bases, with 11 bases separating them. CDR3 sequence (DNA): TGTGCCAGCAGCCTCCGACTAAGCGGGGAGCTGTTTTTT. Translating gives CASSLRLSGELFF.

This rearrangement joins TRBV7-9 to TRBJ1-1; D is uncertain. Per germline, CDR1 SEHNR and CDR2 FQNEAQ (reference sequence). The CDR3 contains 13 residues. Trimming removed 5 bases at V and 2 bases at J, with 9 bases between. CDR3 sequence: CASSQAANTEAFF. DNA for the CDR3: TGTGCCAGCAGCCAGGCCGCCAACACTGAAGCTTTCTTT.

CDR3 residues: CASITRGTNEKLFF. In nucleotides, the CDR3 is TGTGCCAGCATCACAAGGGGTACTAATGAAAAACTGTTTTTT. This rearrangement joins TRBV21-1 to TRBJ1-4; TRBD1 was called by the table and not checked on the DNA. TRBV21-1 is deemed a pseudogene. This CDR3 comprises 14 residues.

The chain has TRBV9 and TRBJ1-2, with D uncertain. V was pared by 0 bases and J by 1 base, with 7 bases between. The CDR3 is 14 amino acids. CDR1 is SGDLS, CDR2 YYNGEE, per germline. The CDR3, as DNA: TGTGCCAGCAGCGTAGCGCCAGATAACTATGGCTACACCTTC. Amino acids: CASSVAPDNYGYTF.

The chain is built from TRBV11-2 and TRBJ2-3; a weak D match, TRBD2 (5 bases). The CDR3 loop spans 15 amino acids. The V gene lost 3 bases and the J gene lost 5 bases, with 15 bases spanning the gap. Germline lookup yields CDR1 SGHAT and CDR2 FQNNGV. The CDR3 sequence is CASSFVLTGRDTQYF. The CDR3, as DNA: TGTGCCAGCAGCTTTGTCCTAACGGGGAGAGATACGCAGTATTTT.